This T cell receptor (beta chain) appears in the sequencing data of a study of human T cells and chemical hapten exposure. Study details: Investigators sensitized around 2 cm by around 2 cm of upper inner arm skin with 2% DPC. Overall study results and limits: Each of the donors had alopecia, so their immune responses may not resemble those of healthy people.

The study used a library that attached unique molecular identifiers to individual cDNA molecules. A single record per CDR3 protein comes from TCRdb applying MiXCR to the RACE reads. The data hold around 300,000 distinct CDR3 sequences, with approximately 8% observed a single time. The time point was: pre-sensitization, week 0. Noted treatment: therapeutic diphenylcyclopropenone sensitization with weekly scalp DPC. Sample donors consisted of patients with alopecia, aged 18 to 70 years, who were suitable for DPC. Worth noting for this clonotype: Its antigen remains unidentified.

The source of this sequence is a man between 18 and 35 years old with alopecia areata. Some clones in this sample may be carry-over from other donors' samples. The material was whole blood, obtained in connection with sensitization to the hapten diphenylcyclopropenone (DPC).

Written as DNA, the CDR3 is TGTGCCAGCAGGGCCAGGGGGATGAACACTGAAGCTTTCTTT. Protein product: CASRARGMNTEAFF. The chain couples TRBV7-2 to TRBJ1-1; 7 bases agree with TRBD1. V was clipped by 6 bases and J by 0 bases; unmatched bases: 4. Germline V CDR1 and CDR2: SGHTA, FQGNSA. CDR3 length: 14 amino acids. Full variable domain (remainder filled in from reference TRBV7-2 and TRBJ1-1): GAGVSQSPSNKVTEKGKDVELRCDPISGHTALYWYRQSLGQGLEFLIYFQGNSAPDKSGLPSDRFSAERTGGSVSTLTIQRTQQEDSAVYLCASRARGMNTEAFFGQGTRLTVV.